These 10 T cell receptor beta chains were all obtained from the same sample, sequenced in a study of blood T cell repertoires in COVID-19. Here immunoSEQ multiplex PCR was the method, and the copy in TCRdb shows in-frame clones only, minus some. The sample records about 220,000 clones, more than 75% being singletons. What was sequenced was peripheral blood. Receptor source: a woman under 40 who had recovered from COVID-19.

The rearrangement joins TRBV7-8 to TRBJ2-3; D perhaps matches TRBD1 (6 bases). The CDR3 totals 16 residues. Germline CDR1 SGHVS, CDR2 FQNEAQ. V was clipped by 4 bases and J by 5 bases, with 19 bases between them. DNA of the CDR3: TGTGCCAGCAGCTCCAAAGGGGCAGGGGCGGGAGATACGCAGTATTTT. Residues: CASSSKGAGAGDTQYF.

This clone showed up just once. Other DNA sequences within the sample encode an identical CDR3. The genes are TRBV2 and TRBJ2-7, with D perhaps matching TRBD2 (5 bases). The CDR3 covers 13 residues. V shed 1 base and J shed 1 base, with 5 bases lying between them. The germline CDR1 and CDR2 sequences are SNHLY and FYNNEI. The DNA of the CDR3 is TGTGCCAGCAGTGAAGAGCGGTCCTACGAGCAGTACTTC. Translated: CASSEERSYEQYF.

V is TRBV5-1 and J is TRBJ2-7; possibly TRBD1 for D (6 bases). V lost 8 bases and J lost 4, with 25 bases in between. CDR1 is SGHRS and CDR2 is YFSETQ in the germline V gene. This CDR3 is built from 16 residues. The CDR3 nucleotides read TGCGCCAGGGGGACACCTACTCAGGGGACGATGTACGAGCAGTACTTC. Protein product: CARGTPTQGTMYEQYF.

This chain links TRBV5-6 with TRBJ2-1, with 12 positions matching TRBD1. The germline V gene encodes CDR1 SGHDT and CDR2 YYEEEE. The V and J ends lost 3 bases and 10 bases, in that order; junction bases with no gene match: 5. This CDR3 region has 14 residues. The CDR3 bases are TGTGCCAGCAGCTGGGACAGGGGGCAAAGAGAGCAGTTCTTC. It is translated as CASSWDRGQREQFF. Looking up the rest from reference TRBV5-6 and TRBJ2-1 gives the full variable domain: DAGVTQSPTHLIKTRGQQVTLRCSPKSGHDTVSWYQQALGQGPQFIFQYYEEEERQRGNFPDRFSGHQFPNYSSELNVNALLLGDSALYLCASSWDRGQREQFFGPGTRLTVL.

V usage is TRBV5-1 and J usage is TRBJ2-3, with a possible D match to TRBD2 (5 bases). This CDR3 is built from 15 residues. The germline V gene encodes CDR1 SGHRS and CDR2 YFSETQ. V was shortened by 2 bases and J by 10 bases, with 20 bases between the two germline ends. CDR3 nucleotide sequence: TGCGCCAGCAGCTTAGGGCTAGAGGGCCGGAATCCGCAGTATTTT. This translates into CASSLGLEGRNPQYF.

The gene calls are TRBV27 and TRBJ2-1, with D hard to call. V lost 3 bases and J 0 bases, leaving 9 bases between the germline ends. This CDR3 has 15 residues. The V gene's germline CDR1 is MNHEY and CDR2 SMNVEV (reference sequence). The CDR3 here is CASSLTPSSYNEQFF. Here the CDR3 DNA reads TGTGCCAGCAGTTTGACTCCCAGCTCCTACAATGAGCAGTTCTTC.

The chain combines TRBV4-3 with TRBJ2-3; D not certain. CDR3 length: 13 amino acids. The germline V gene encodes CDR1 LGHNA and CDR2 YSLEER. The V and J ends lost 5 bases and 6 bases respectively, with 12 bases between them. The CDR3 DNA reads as TGCGCCAGCAGCTTTCTGTTGGAGGATACGCAGTATTTT. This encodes CASSFLLEDTQYF.

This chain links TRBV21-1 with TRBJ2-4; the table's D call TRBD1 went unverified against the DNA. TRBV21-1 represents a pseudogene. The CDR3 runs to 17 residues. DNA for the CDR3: TGTGCACATATTGGACGATCAGGGTTTGTGGCCAAAAACATTCAGTACTTC. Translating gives CAHIGRSGFVAKNIQYF.

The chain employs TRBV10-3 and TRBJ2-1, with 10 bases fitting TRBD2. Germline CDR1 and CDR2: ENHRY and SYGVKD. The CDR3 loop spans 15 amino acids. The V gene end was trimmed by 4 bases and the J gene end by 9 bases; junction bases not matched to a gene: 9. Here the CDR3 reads CAISVSGGGYGEQFF. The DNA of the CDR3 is TGTGCCATCAGTGTGAGCGGGGGGGGTTATGGTGAGCAGTTCTTC.

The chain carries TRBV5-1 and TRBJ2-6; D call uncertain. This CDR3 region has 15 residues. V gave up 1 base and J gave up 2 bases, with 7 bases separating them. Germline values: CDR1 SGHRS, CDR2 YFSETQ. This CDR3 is CASSLNSPGANVLTF. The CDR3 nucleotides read TGCGCCAGCAGCTTGAACTCCCCTGGGGCCAACGTCCTGACTTTC.